The 2 T cell receptor beta chains below all came from one sample that was sequenced in a study of blood T cell repertoires in COVID-19. The data were produced by immunoSEQ multiplex PCR, yet TCRdb's version contains in-frame clones alone and is incomplete. This sample has around 250,000 clones; 70% to 90% occur once, and the top ten carry around 5.9%. Sample: peripheral blood. The receptors here all came from a man aged 60 to 69 with acute or convalescent COVID-19.

The chain joins TRBV9 to TRBJ1-3; tentatively, D is TRBD1 (6 bases). The V end was cut by 3 bases, the J end by 0 bases, with 19 bases between. The CDR3 loop spans 18 amino acids. In germline, CDR1 is SGDLS, CDR2 YYNGEE. This CDR3 reads CASSATQGQLHSGNTIYF. The CDR3 DNA reads as TGTGCCAGCAGCGCAACACAGGGACAATTACACTCTGGAAACACCATATATTTT.

The V call is TRBV6-2 or TRBV6-3, the J call TRBJ2-7; a possible D gene is TRBD2 (6 bases). The germline V and J ends were trimmed by 0 bases and 5 bases, with 23 bases remaining between them. The CDR3 is 18 amino acids. Germline V CDR1 and CDR2: MNHEY, SVGEGT. The CDR3 DNA reads as TGTGCCAGCAGTTACTCGGGAGGCGGTTTGAATGTGGGTGACGAGCAGTACTTC. Residues: CASSYSGGGLNVGDEQYF.